These T cell receptor beta chains were read from a single sample in a study of blood T cell repertoires in COVID-19. Produced via immunoSEQ multiplex PCR; TCRdb's table is partial and in-frame only. The sample contains about 50,000 clones, more than 75% of which appear only once. The sample was PBMCs or T cells enriched from blood (not recorded which). The receptors originated from a woman aged 45-65 years with acute COVID-19. The CDR3 runs from the conserved cysteine through the conserved F or W. Each record gives: CDR3 protein, CDR3 DNA, J gene, clone size, D gene, V gene. D genes are given only for firm matches. Part of the rows lack a size; the others show once, few, many or a class for expanded clones.

CDR3 protein: CASSLNTGDQETQYF
CDR3 DNA: TGTGCCAGCAGCTTAAATACAGGTGACCAAGAGACCCAGTACTTC
J gene: TRBJ2-5
clone size: .
D gene: .
V gene: TRBV11-2

CDR3 protein: CASSGTGGSTEAFF
CDR3 DNA: TGTGCCAGCAGTGGGACAGGGGGTTCCACTGAAGCTTTCTTT
J gene: TRBJ1-1
clone size: .
D gene: TRBD1
V gene: TRBV28

CDR3 protein: CASSTETVQPQHF
CDR3 DNA: TGTGCCAGCAGTACGGAGACAGTCCAGCCCCAGCATTTT
J gene: TRBJ1-5
clone size: once
D gene: .
V gene: TRBV6-2/TRBV6-3

CDR3 protein: CASSPLTSFSYNEQFF
CDR3 DNA: TGTGCCAGCAGCCCTCTTACTTCCTTCTCCTACAATGAGCAGTTCTTC
J gene: TRBJ2-1
clone size: .
D gene: .
V gene: TRBV3-1/TRBV3-2

CDR3 protein: CASRILGHANTGELFF
CDR3 DNA: TGTGCCAGCAGAATTCTTGGGCACGCGAACACCGGGGAGCTGTTTTTT
J gene: TRBJ2-2
clone size: .
D gene: .
V gene: TRBV3-1/TRBV3-2

CDR3 protein: CASSDGHSGANVLTF
CDR3 DNA: TGTGCCAGCAGTGACGGACACTCTGGGGCCAACGTCCTGACTTTC
J gene: TRBJ2-6
clone size: .
D gene: .
V gene: TRBV6-4

CDR3 protein: CASSIADRNTEAFF
CDR3 DNA: TGTGCCAGTAGTATCGCCGACAGGAACACTGAAGCTTTCTTT
J gene: TRBJ1-1
clone size: once
D gene: .
V gene: TRBV19

CDR3 protein: CASGPLTGAGEQFF
CDR3 DNA: TGTGCTAGTGGTCCCTTGACAGGGGCGGGTGAGCAGTTCTTC
J gene: TRBJ2-1
clone size: .
D gene: TRBD1
V gene: TRBV12-5

CDR3 protein: CASSLARNQPQHF
CDR3 DNA: TGTGCCAGCAGTTTAGCCAGGAATCAGCCCCAGCATTTT
J gene: TRBJ1-5
clone size: .
D gene: .
V gene: TRBV28

CDR3 protein: CASSPGQVFQETQYF
CDR3 DNA: TGTGCCAGTAGTCCGGGACAGGTCTTCCAAGAGACCCAGTACTTC
J gene: TRBJ2-5
clone size: .
D gene: TRBD1
V gene: TRBV19

CDR3 protein: CASRPDRILYGYTF
CDR3 DNA: TGTGCCAGTAGACCGGACAGAATTCTCTATGGCTACACCTTC
J gene: TRBJ1-2
clone size: once
D gene: .
V gene: TRBV19

CDR3 protein: CAAPGGGGGYTF
CDR3 DNA: TGTGCCGCACCGGGAGGGGGCGGAGGCTACACCTTC
J gene: TRBJ1-2
clone size: .
D gene: TRBD1
V gene: TRBV2